A single sample gave rise to the 7 T cell receptor beta chains below, sequenced in a study of OX40 agonist ivuxolimab in advanced cancers. Produced via immunoSEQ multiplex PCR; TCRdb's table is partial and in-frame only. There are tens of thousands of clones in the sample; 86% occur only once, and about 0.7% lies in the top ten. The sequencing here drew on CD4+ or CD8+ T cells sorted from blood, taken in a trial of the OX40 agonist ivuxolimab. All receptors derive from an adult with an advanced solid tumor such as melanoma, head and neck, liver or kidney cancer.

The chain is built from TRBV19 and TRBJ1-1, with D unresolved. The CDR3 sequence is 13 residues long. Germline CDR1 LNHDA, CDR2 SQIVND (reference sequence). V lost 3 bases and J lost 1, with 6 bases in between. For the CDR3, the DNA is TGTGCCAGTAGTATGAATGGGAACACTGAAGCTTTCTTT. It specifies CASSMNGNTEAFF.

The V and J genes are TRBV7-9 and TRBJ2-7; 7 positions agree with TRBD1. This CDR3 spans 13 amino acids. V shed 2 bases and J 6 bases; nucleotides not matched to a gene: 4. From germline, CDR1 is SEHNR and CDR2 FQNEAQ (reference sequence). The CDR3 protein is CASSLSWDSEQYF. DNA of the CDR3: TGTGCCAGCAGCTTATCTTGGGACAGCGAGCAGTACTTC.

J is TRBJ2-6 and V is TRBV2; D unclear. CDR1 and CDR2 (germline): SNHLY, FYNNEI. V was pared by 0 bases and J by 4 bases, with 16 bases between. The CDR3 has 18 amino acids. In DNA form, the CDR3 reads TGTGCCAGCAGTGAAGCGCTCGGCAGTTCGTACGGGGCCAACGTCCTGACTTTC. It is translated as CASSEALGSSYGANVLTF. Based on the CDR3 plus reference TRBV2 and TRBJ2-6, the full variable domain is EPEVTQTPSHQVTQMGQEVILRCVPISNHLYFYWYRQILGQKVEFLVSFYNNEISEKSEIFDDQFSVERPDGSNFTLKIRSTKLEDSAMYFCASSEALGSSYGANVLTFGAGSRLTVL.

V and J are TRBV5-4 and TRBJ2-1, with 15 bases lining up with TRBD2. The length of the CDR3 is 19 residues. Germline-derived CDR1 and CDR2 are SGHNT and YYREEE (reference sequence). The V segment lost 1 base and the J segment 6 bases; nucleotides outside the gene matches: 11. CDR3: CASSLYGLAGGLRVNEQFF. CDR3 coding DNA: TGTGCCAGCAGCTTGTACGGACTAGCGGGGGGGCTAAGGGTCAATGAGCAGTTCTTC.

The chain carries TRBV6-6 and TRBJ2-3; perhaps TRBD2 as D (6 bases). Germline loops: CDR1 MNHNY, CDR2 SVGAGI (reference sequence). The CDR3 consists of 15 residues. Trimming left V 4 bases short and J 1 base short, with 12 bases between. The CDR3 here is CASSWSGLGTDTQYF. The CDR3 DNA sequence: TGTGCCAGCAGTTGGTCGGGACTTGGCACAGATACGCAGTATTTT.

V usage is TRBV19 and J usage is TRBJ2-5; TRBD2 matches 7 bases. Germline assignment: CDR1 LNHDA and CDR2 SQIVND (reference sequence). Trimming took 3 bases from V and 1 from J; bases not matched to a gene: 2. This CDR3 contains 14 residues. CDR3 in DNA: TGTGCCAGTAGTATGGGGGGGGTCCAAGAGACCCAGTACTTC. Translating it yields CASSMGGVQETQYF.

The chain has TRBV6-5 and TRBJ1-5, with D perhaps TRBD1 (6 bases). Per the germline V gene, CDR1 is MNHEY and CDR2 is SVGAGI. V lost 5 bases, J lost 6 bases, and 17 bases lay in between. This CDR3 spans 15 amino acids. CDR3 nucleotides: TGTGCCAGCAGTACCGGGACCGAGGGGGGTCAGCCCCAGCATTTT. Residues: CASSTGTEGGQPQHF.